In its sample, the clone carrying this T cell receptor beta chain was seen a few times. Its specificity is not known. Regions amplified from RNA transcripts were the TCR beta CDR3 regions. An initial round of RT-PCR targeting the TCR CDR3 relied on the HTBI primer set. MiXCR was run by TCRdb on the multiplex PCR reads, yielding one entry per CDR3 protein. This table has over 350,000 distinct CDR3 sequences, around 15% appearing once. The data are from a study of T cells in Graves' hyperthyroidism and ophthalmopathy. Regarding the study as a whole: Prediction of ophthalmopathy progression came a median 6.5 months pre-onset. Blood also carried most thyroid clonotypes expanded above 0.001.

Trimming removed 1 base at V and 9 bases at J, with 10 bases between. The CDR3 is made up of 14 amino acids. Germline assignment: CDR1 SGHDN and CDR2 FVKESK. The chain joins TRBV14 to TRBJ1-6, with D possibly being TRBD1 (5 bases). Sequenced sample: blood. This receptor was taken from a man aged 50 to 59 with Graves' ophthalmopathy. The CDR3 spells CASSQVQGPSPLHF. CDR3 DNA sequence: TGTGCCAGCAGCCAAGTTCAGGGACCTTCACCCCTCCACTTT.